The T cell receptor (beta chain) under discussion was sequenced for a study of tumor and adjacent non-tumor tissue in lung cancer. Across the study: There were some 11 adenocarcinoma, a couple of squamous cell carcinoma and 1 small cell lung cancer cases. Each sample yielded 4 million to 5 million productive TCRbeta reads on average. General study findings and limits: Compared with tumor, normal lung showed significantly lower TCR diversity. Normal lung showed higher cumulative top 100 clone frequency than tumor.

About this clonotype itself: Its specificity is unknown.

RNA was extracted from bulk tissue without any cell sorting. The normal lung tissue was taken more than 3 cm from the tumor edge. Three rounds of nested PCR, following a modified ARM-PCR protocol, produced the TCRbeta library. Each CDR3 protein gets one entry after TCRdb re-called the multiplex PCR reads with MiXCR. Of roughly 75,000 distinct CDR3 sequences in the sample, nearly 70% were seen once. The CDR3 covers 16 residues. Germline V gene sequence: CDR1 SGHAT, CDR2 FQDESV (reference sequence). Trimming left V 6 bases short and J 3 bases short, with 19 bases between. Sequencing input: distant non-tumor lung tissue. The V gene is TRBV11-1, the J gene TRBJ2-3; D remains ambiguous. This sequence was found in a woman between 45 and 60 years old with non-small cell lung cancer. CDR3 amino acids: CASSKRVHSATDTQYF. Written as DNA, the CDR3 is TGTGCCAGCAGTAAAAGGGTACACTCTGCAACAGATACGCAGTATTTT.